This T cell receptor (beta chain) was retrieved from a study of blood T cell repertoires in COVID-19. Produced via immunoSEQ multiplex PCR; TCRdb's table is partial and in-frame only. This sample has some 500,000 clones; approximately 90% occur once, and the top ten carry over 1.5%. Germline CDR1 KGHSH, CDR2 LQKENI. V dropped 1 base and J dropped 7; count of bases not matched to a gene: 6. The CDR3 totals 15 residues. In assigning cohorts, the study relied on participant-reported clinical history. Input material: PBMCs or T cells enriched from blood (not recorded which). The sequence came from a woman between 35 and 50 years old who had recovered from COVID-19. This rearrangement joins TRBV18 to TRBJ1-4; the match to TRBD1 covers 7 bases. The CDR3 nucleotides read TGTGCCAGCTCACCACTGACAGGGCAGGGTGAAAAACTGTTTTTT. Encoded protein: CASSPLTGQGEKLFF.